These 15 T cell receptor beta chains share one sample of origin, sequenced in a study of T cells in Graves' hyperthyroidism and ophthalmopathy. Using RNA transcripts as the source, TCR beta CDR3 regions were amplified. First-round RT-PCR targeting the TCR CDR3 was performed with the HTBI primer set. One entry per CDR3 protein results from TCRdb running MiXCR on the multiplex PCR reads. This table has hundreds of thousands of distinct CDR3 sequences, 46% appearing once. The sample taken for sequencing was peripheral blood or thyroid tissue (not recorded which). These receptors were collected from a woman aged 18 to 35 with Graves' hyperthyroidism.

This clonotype has ten or more counts. The CDR3 nucleotides read TGTGCCAGCAGCCCCCGGGACAGGGTTTCACCCCTCCACTTT. It specifies CASSPRDRVSPLHF. The chain is built from TRBV7-8 and TRBJ1-6; 9 nucleotides align to TRBD1. Trimming at V came to 5 bases and at J to 9 bases, leaving 5 bases not matched to a gene. The CDR3 spans 14 residues. Germline lookup yields CDR1 SGHVS and CDR2 FQNEAQ.

In this sample, this clonotype turned up many times. The chain carries TRBV29-1 and TRBJ2-7; a possible D gene is TRBD2 (6 bases). Germline CDR1 and CDR2: SQVTM and ANQGSEA. Trimming took 4 bases from V and 5 from J, leaving 12 bases between them. The CDR3 totals 12 residues. As DNA, the CDR3 is TGCAGCGTTGCGGGAGTCTACAACGAGCAGTACTTC. It translates to CSVAGVYNEQYF.

The chain is built from TRBV6-2 or TRBV6-3 and TRBJ1-4, with D possibly matching TRBD1 (6 bases). The germline V gene has CDR1 MNHEY and CDR2 SVGEGT. V lost 6 bases and J lost 7, with 15 bases in between. The CDR3 sequence is 14 residues long. CDR3 protein: CASSLRTGPEKLFF. The CDR3 nucleotides are TGTGCCAGCAGCCTCCGTACAGGGCCTGAAAAACTGTTTTTT.

The chain couples TRBV2 to TRBJ1-2, with TRBD1 as a possible D gene (5 bases). The CDR3 is 13 residues long. Germline V gives CDR1 SNHLY, CDR2 FYNNEI. With 7 bases removed from V and 2 bases from J, the gap between germline ends came to 11 bases. CDR3 coding DNA: TGTGCCAGCACCCACGGGGGGAACTATGGCTACACCTTC. Translating it yields CASTHGGNYGYTF. The complete variable domain, with remaining parts taken from reference TRBV2 and TRBJ1-2, reads EPEVTQTPSHQVTQMGQEVILRCVPISNHLYFYWYRQILGQKVEFLVSFYNNEISEKSEIFDDQFSVERPDGSNFTLKIRSTKLEDSAMYFCASTHGGNYGYTFGSGTRLTVV.

The rearrangement links TRBV24-1 to TRBJ2-5; TRBD2 agrees at 13 bases. Trimming took 2 bases from V and 3 from J; bases not matched to a gene: 5. The CDR3 spans 17 residues. The germline V gene has CDR1 KGHDR and CDR2 SFDVKD. CDR3 amino acids: CATSDSQGTSGEETQYF. DNA for the CDR3: TGTGCCACCAGTGATTCCCAGGGGACTAGCGGGGAAGAGACCCAGTACTTC.

The chain uses TRBV2 and TRBJ1-5; 7 bases map to TRBD1. The germline CDR1 and CDR2 sequences are SNHLY and FYNNEI. V lost 6 bases, J lost 2 bases, and 19 bases stayed unmatched. The CDR3 has 19 residues. The CDR3 coding sequence is TGTGCCAGCAGCGGGAAGACAGGGTGGGGATTGTCGGGCAATCAGCCCCAGCATTTT. Protein product: CASSGKTGWGLSGNQPQHF.

The chain employs TRBV2 and TRBJ2-7; possibly TRBD1 for D (6 bases). Trimming took off 5 bases at V and 3 bases at J, with 14 bases between the two ends. This CDR3 has 14 amino acids. The germline V gene encodes CDR1 SNHLY and CDR2 FYNNEI. The CDR3 DNA is TGTGCCAGCAGTTTCCGGGACACCAACTACGAGCAGTACTTC. Amino acid sequence: CASSFRDTNYEQYF.

This clonotype was seen repeatedly, ten times or more. The V gene is TRBV7-2, the J gene TRBJ2-5, with TRBD2 matching over 9 bases. The CDR3 spans 17 residues. The V gene's germline CDR1 is SGHTA and CDR2 FQGNSA. V shed 5 bases and J 4 bases; nucleotides not matched to a gene: 14. Written as DNA, the CDR3 is TGTGCCAGCAGCAATGACGTAGCGGGAGACGGGGTAGAGACCCAGTACTTC. Amino acids: CASSNDVAGDGVETQYF. Based on the CDR3 plus reference TRBV7-2 and TRBJ2-5, the full variable domain is GAGVSQSPSNKVTEKGKDVELRCDPISGHTALYWYRQSLGQGLEFLIYFQGNSAPDKSGLPSDRFSAERTGGSVSTLTIQRTQQEDSAVYLCASSNDVAGDGVETQYFGPGTRLLVL.

V gene TRBV7-8 combines with J gene TRBJ2-7, with 12 bases lining up with TRBD2. The germline V gene has CDR1 SGHVS and CDR2 FQNEAQ. Losses at the gene ends were 5 bases for V and 1 base for J; bases not matched to a gene: 3. This CDR3 region has 15 residues. This chain's CDR3 is CASSAGLAGSYEQYF. The CDR3 DNA is TGTGCCAGCAGCGCAGGACTAGCGGGGTCCTACGAGCAGTACTTC.

The J gene is TRBJ2-7, the V gene TRBV15; 7 nucleotides align to TRBD1. Germline-derived CDR1 and CDR2 are LNHNV and YYDKDF (reference sequence). The CDR3 consists of 16 residues. With 2 bases clipped from V and 1 base from J, the junction kept 8 bases outside the gene matches. The CDR3 loop reads CATSRRRTGGSYEQYF. For the CDR3, the DNA is TGTGCCACCAGCAGACGTAGGACAGGCGGGTCCTACGAGCAGTACTTC.

To note about this clonotype: Just one base apart from a much larger clone, this may be a read error. The chain combines TRBV2 with TRBJ1-1; 11 bases match TRBD1. Germline V gene sequence: CDR1 SNHLY, CDR2 FYNNEI. With 11 bases clipped from V and 6 bases from J, the junction kept 8 bases outside the gene matches. The CDR3 runs 13 residues. As DNA, the CDR3 is TGTGCCGACCGGACAGGGGGCGATGCTGAAGCTTTCTTT. Its protein is CADRTGGDAEAFF. The whole variable domain, filled in from reference TRBV2 and TRBJ1-1, reads EPEVTQTPSHQVTQMGQEVILRCVPISNHLYFYWYRQILGQKVEFLVSFYNNEISEKSEIFDDQFSVERPDGSNFTLKIRSTKLEDSAMYFCADRTGGDAEAFFGQGTRLTVV.

The chain joins TRBV7-8 to TRBJ1-4, with D unclear. Germline-derived CDR1 and CDR2 are SGHVS and FQNEAQ. V gave up 2 bases and J gave up 7 bases, with 14 bases separating them. This CDR3 contains 15 residues. Here the CDR3 reads CASSLLGRRGEKLFF. The CDR3 DNA is TGTGCCAGCAGCTTATTGGGTCGGCGGGGTGAAAAACTGTTTTTT.

This chain uses TRBV7-9 with TRBJ1-2, with 9 bases aligning to TRBD1. V dropped 5 bases and J dropped 7; count of bases not matched to a gene: 11. Germline CDR1 SEHNR, CDR2 FQNEAQ (reference sequence). The CDR3 has 15 amino acids. Here the CDR3 reads CASSPAGQGSVGYTF. CDR3 bases: TGTGCCAGCAGCCCCGCGGGACAGGGTTCGGTTGGCTACACCTTC.

The chain combines TRBV7-9 with TRBJ1-6; the D gene is possibly TRBD1 (5 bases). Trimming cost V 5 bases and J 7 bases, with 18 bases left between them. This CDR3 has 16 amino acids. Germline V CDR1 and CDR2: SEHNR, FQNEAQ (reference sequence). The DNA of the CDR3 is TGTGCCAGCAGCCCAAACGCAGGGTCAGGGAATTCACCCCTCCACTTT. Its protein is CASSPNAGSGNSPLHF.

This clonotype was picked up a small number of times. V usage is TRBV7-8 and J usage is TRBJ1-2, with 11 bases lining up with TRBD1. This CDR3 comprises 14 residues. Losses at the gene ends were 11 bases for V and 7 bases for J; bases not matched to a gene: 12. Germline assignment: CDR1 SGHVS and CDR2 FQNEAQ. The CDR3 DNA is TGTGCCTGGACCCTCGGACAGGGGGCGGCTGGCTACACCTTC. Translation: CAWTLGQGAAGYTF. The whole variable domain, filled in from reference TRBV7-8 and TRBJ1-2, reads GAGVSQSPRYKVAKRGQDVALRCDPISGHVSLFWYQQALGQGPEFLTYFQNEAQLDKSGLPSDRFFAERPEGSVSTLKIQRTQQEDSAVYLCAWTLGQGAAGYTFGSGTRLTVV.